This T cell receptor beta chain was identified in a study of T cell responses to AZD1222 COVID-19 vaccine. General observations from the study: Reportedly, close to half of spike-specific TCRs are directed against unmutated variant regions.

The CDR3 consists of 20 residues. CDR1 and CDR2 (germline): LGHDT, YNNKEL (reference sequence). V lost 0 bases, J lost 4 bases, and 17 bases stayed unmatched. Regarding this clone: Its antigen is undetermined.

Assay: immunoSEQ multiplex PCR; the TCRdb copy retains only in-frame clones and omits some. The sample holds roughly 120,000 clones, approximately 85% seen once. This specimen was peripheral blood, taken on day 0 of AZD1222 vaccination. This chain uses TRBV3-1 (or the pseudogene TRBV3-2) with TRBJ2-3, with 9 positions matching TRBD2. This clonotype was sampled from an adult in good health. The CDR3 loop is CASSQDGVGGRARLADTQYF. The DNA for the CDR3 is TGTGCCAGCAGCCAAGATGGGGTTGGCGGGAGGGCGCGGCTGGCAGATACGCAGTATTTT.